The clone carrying this T cell receptor beta chain was counted many times. Its antigen is currently unknown. A J-beta primer mix and a sample-barcoded 5' primer were used in a second PCR of roughly 7 to 12 cycles. Tagging of each cDNA molecule was performed by a template-switch adaptor with 12 random nucleotides. TCRdb re-called the 5' RACE reads through MiXCR, storing one row per CDR3 protein. The sample includes around 1.7 million distinct CDR3 sequences, about 30% seen only once; the top ten take roughly 8%. Germline V gene lookup returns CDR1 SQVTM and CDR2 ANQGSEA. With 7 bases removed from V and 2 bases from J, the gap between germline ends came to 15 bases. This CDR3 contains 13 residues. These data originate in a study of blood T cells in healthy people across ages. The study, taken as a whole, reports: Older age coincided with a roughly linear decline in TCR beta diversity per million T cells.

This TCR was recovered from a woman aged 25 to 39 in good health. Material for sequencing was blood. The chain employs TRBV29-1 and TRBJ2-7; D possibly uses TRBD1 or TRBD2 (5 bases each). CDR3 sequence: CSGSGPDAYEQYF. The CDR3 bases are TGCAGCGGGTCGGGACCCGACGCCTACGAGCAGTACTTC.